This T cell receptor (beta chain) was sequenced during a study of blood T cell repertoires in COVID-19. Study as a whole: COVID-19 samples collected from the United States, Italy and Spain covered acute and convalescent phases.

Libraries were prepared by immunoSEQ multiplex PCR; TCRdb keeps only in-frame clonotypes and omits some of them. Of about 280,000 clones listed, around 89% are singletons. Remarks on this clone: Other DNA sequences in this sample translate to the same CDR3.

This CDR3 has 14 amino acids. Trimming took 0 bases from V and 1 from J, leaving 7 bases between them. Looked up from germline, CDR1 is SGHRS and CDR2 is YFSETQ. The V call is TRBV5-1, the J call TRBJ1-1; D is ambiguous. The sequence derives from a man aged 35 to 55 with acute or convalescent COVID-19. Input material: peripheral blood. CDR3 coding DNA: TGCGCCAGCAGCTTGGAAGGAGGGAACACTGAAGCTTTCTTT. Amino acids: CASSLEGGNTEAFF.